Listed here are 27 T cell receptor beta chains from one sample, sequenced in a study of T cells in Graves' hyperthyroidism and ophthalmopathy. Template material for amplifying TCR beta CDR3 regions consisted of RNA transcripts. HTBI primers were employed in a first-round RT-PCR of the TCR CDR3. TCRdb used MiXCR to reprocess the multiplex PCR reads, holding one entry per CDR3 protein. Found here are some 600,000 distinct CDR3 sequences, approximately 15% of them singletons; the top ten hold roughly 5.5%. The sample taken for sequencing was blood. These receptors originate from a woman between 25 and 40 years old with Graves' hyperthyroidism that later progressed to Graves' ophthalmopathy.

This clonotype appeared many times. The chain has TRBV30 and TRBJ1-2, with D hard to call. Germline V gives CDR1 GTSNPN, CDR2 SVGIG (reference sequence). The CDR3 covers 12 residues. V lost 3 bases, J lost 7 bases, and 12 bases lay in between. The CDR3 DNA is TGTGCCTGGAGCCCCCGAGGAGGTGGCTACACCTTC. Protein: CAWSPRGGGYTF.

This clonotype was counted ten times or more. The gene calls are TRBV20-1 and TRBJ2-7; 13 bases align to TRBD2. The CDR3 loop spans 13 amino acids. Germline CDR1 reads DFQATT; CDR2 reads SNEGSKA (reference sequence). Trimming removed 5 bases from V and 7 bases from J; junction bases left unmatched: 5. CDR3: CSAPGTSGKEQYF. The CDR3 bases are TGCAGTGCTCCCGGGACTAGCGGGAAGGAGCAGTACTTC.

This clonotype was recorded at least ten times. The V call is TRBV6-1, the J call TRBJ1-2; perhaps TRBD1 as D (6 bases). The CDR3 length is 13 residues. CDR1 is MNHNS, CDR2 SASEGT, per germline. Trimming stripped 6 bases from V and 4 bases from J, with 12 bases between. The CDR3 region is CASRTGIPYGYTF. CDR3 coding DNA: TGTGCCAGCAGAACAGGGATCCCCTATGGCTACACCTTC.

The table lists this clonotype with many counts. The rearrangement links TRBV27 to TRBJ2-1; TRBD2 aligns across 13 bases. V lost 6 bases and J lost 4; bases outside the gene matches: 6. The CDR3 runs to 16 residues. Germline V gives CDR1 MNHEY, CDR2 SMNVEV (reference sequence). CDR3: CASRAGLAGSYNEQFF. In nucleotides, the CDR3 is TGTGCCAGCAGGGCGGGACTAGCGGGATCTTACAATGAGCAGTTCTTC.

As DNA, the CDR3 is TGTGCCAGCAGTTCCTCGAGGCGGGACATGTGGAATTCACCCCTCCACTTT. As protein: CASSSSRRDMWNSPLHF. V usage is TRBV28 and J usage is TRBJ1-6, with a weak D call TRBD1 (6 bases). This CDR3 has 17 amino acids. Deletions cut 4 bases from V and 7 bases from J, with 20 bases between. CDR1 and CDR2 from the germline V gene are MDHEN and SYDVKM.

In its sample, this clonotype was seen many times. The chain has TRBV19 and TRBJ2-1; 7 positions agree with TRBD2. The CDR3 spans 15 residues. With 6 bases clipped from V and 2 bases from J, the junction kept 7 bases outside the gene matches. The germline V gene has CDR1 LNHDA and CDR2 SQIVND (reference sequence). The CDR3, as DNA: TGTGCCAGTAGCTTGGGAGGGATTACCTACAATGAGCAGTTCTTC. As protein: CASSLGGITYNEQFF.

This clonotype was recorded a few times. The chain recombines TRBV5-1 with TRBJ1-1, with D perhaps TRBD1 (6 bases). The ends were cut back, 9 bases at V and 1 base at J, with 16 bases in the middle. Germline V lookup: CDR1 SGHRS, CDR2 YFSETQ. The CDR3 has 14 residues. The CDR3 region has the DNA TGCGCCACCAGGGGAGAGACAGGGAACACTGAAGCTTTCTTT. Its protein is CATRGETGNTEAFF.

This clonotype was detected ten times or more. The V call is TRBV11-2, the J call TRBJ1-4; 10 bases are a match to TRBD1. The length of the CDR3 is 15 residues. Germline lookup yields CDR1 SGHAT and CDR2 FQNNGV. V lost 6 bases and J lost 6; bases outside the gene matches: 7. The CDR3, as DNA: TGTGCCAGCAGTCGCGGACAGGGGGGAGATGAAAAACTGTTTTTT. Protein: CASSRGQGGDEKLFF.

This clonotype was recorded at least ten times. The chain combines TRBV5-1 with TRBJ2-5, with TRBD1 matching over 11 bases. Germline assignment: CDR1 SGHRS and CDR2 YFSETQ. The CDR3 covers 15 residues. J lost 2 bases, V lost 4 bases, and 4 bases had no gene match. The CDR3 protein is CASSSGTGGQETQYF. The CDR3 DNA is TGCGCCAGCAGCAGCGGGACAGGGGGACAAGAGACCCAGTACTTC.

V gene TRBV3-1 combines with J gene TRBJ2-6; 7 bases agree with TRBD1. After removal of 2 bases from V and 0 bases from J, the junction contained 4 bases not matched to a gene. The CDR3 has 17 residues. Germline V gene lookup returns CDR1 LGHDT and CDR2 YNNKEL (reference sequence). CDR3 residues: CASSQTGTVSGANVLTF. The CDR3 nucleotides read TGTGCCAGCAGCCAAACCGGGACAGTCTCTGGGGCCAACGTCCTGACTTTC.

The chain recombines TRBV2 with TRBJ2-3; D is unclear. Germline CDR1 reads SNHLY; CDR2 reads FYNNEI. Trimming took off 4 bases at V and 4 bases at J, with 15 bases between the two ends. The CDR3 contains 15 residues. The CDR3 DNA follows: TGTGCCAGCAGTGTAGGCAGATTGGCGGCAGATACGCAGTATTTT. It yields the protein CASSVGRLAADTQYF.

This chain joins TRBV19 and TRBJ2-3, with TRBD2 matching over 8 bases. The CDR3 runs 15 residues. V trimming: 4 bases; J trimming: 1 base; junction bases outside the gene matches: 4. Germline V gene lookup returns CDR1 LNHDA and CDR2 SQIVND (reference sequence). The CDR3 is CASSRSRGGTDTQYF. The CDR3 DNA reads as TGTGCCAGTAGTAGGTCGCGGGGGGGCACAGATACGCAGTATTTT.

This clonotype was detected ten times or more. V gene TRBV20-1 combines with J gene TRBJ2-5; TRBD2 matches at 7 bases. The CDR3 loop spans 12 amino acids. Germline assignment: CDR1 DFQATT and CDR2 SNEGSKA (reference sequence). V was clipped by 6 bases and J by 5 bases; unmatched bases: 6. The CDR3 is CSAGGGIETQYF. The DNA for the CDR3 is TGCAGTGCGGGCGGGGGAATTGAGACCCAGTACTTC.

This clonotype appeared a few times. V is TRBV5-6 and J is TRBJ2-7; D gene uncertain. Trimming took 4 bases from V and 1 from J, leaving 15 bases between them. The CDR3 has 15 amino acids. Germline V gene data show CDR1 as SGHDT and CDR2 as YYEEEE. The CDR3 spells CASSRVSVASYEQYF. The CDR3 DNA reads TGTGCCAGCAGCCGAGTATCCGTCGCTTCCTACGAGCAGTACTTC. Full variable domain (outside the CDR3, taken from reference TRBV5-6 and TRBJ2-7): DAGVTQSPTHLIKTRGQQVTLRCSPKSGHDTVSWYQQALGQGPQFIFQYYEEEERQRGNFPDRFSGHQFPNYSSELNVNALLLGDSALYLCASSRVSVASYEQYFGPGTRLTVT.

This clonotype appeared a few times. This chain joins TRBV5-1 and TRBJ1-1; 11 bases match TRBD1. In germline, CDR1 is SGHRS, CDR2 YFSETQ. The junction had 5 bases not matched to a gene; V was cut back by 3 bases and J by 4 bases. There are 15 residues in the CDR3. The CDR3 region has the DNA TGCGCCAGCAGCTCAACAGGGACAGGGGGCACTGAAGCTTTCTTT. Its protein product is CASSSTGTGGTEAFF. Complete variable domain (other parts from reference TRBV5-1 and TRBJ1-1): KAGVTQTPRYLIKTRGQQVTLSCSPISGHRSVSWYQQTPGQGLQFLFEYFSETQRNKGNFPGRFSGRQFSNSRSEMNVSTLELGDSALYLCASSSTGTGGTEAFFGQGTRLTVV.

This clonotype was counted at least ten times. The chain links TRBV12-3 or TRBV12-4 to TRBJ2-1; 8 bases are a match to TRBD2. V was clipped by 9 bases and J by 1 base; unmatched bases: 5. CDR3 size: 14 residues. The CDR3 DNA reads as TGTGCCAGTCTACTAGCGGAGTCCTACAATGAGCAGTTCTTC. As protein: CASLLAESYNEQFF.

The V call is TRBV28, the J call TRBJ2-7; TRBD1 matches at 10 bases. The length of the CDR3 is 15 residues. Per germline, CDR1 MDHEN and CDR2 SYDVKM. With V trimmed by 1 base and J by 7 bases, 7 bases remained unmatched. The CDR3: CASSLSRQGAWEQYF. The DNA for the CDR3 is TGTGCCAGCAGTTTATCACGACAGGGGGCATGGGAGCAGTACTTC.

This clonotype was seen repeatedly, ten times or more. The V call is TRBV12-3 or TRBV12-4, the J call TRBJ1-6; D perhaps matches TRBD1 (6 bases). The CDR3 consists of 14 residues. Between the trimmed V and J ends, which lost 5 bases and 8 bases, there was a span of 13 bases. The CDR3 bases are TGTGCCAGCAGTCCAGAAGGGGGGGATTCACCCCTCCACTTT. Its protein is CASSPEGGDSPLHF.

The rearrangement joins TRBV18 to TRBJ2-1; 12 bases align to TRBD2. Germline assignment: CDR1 KGHSH and CDR2 LQKENI. The CDR3 covers 17 residues. J gave up 6 bases and V 3 bases, and 9 bases lay outside the gene matches. CDR3 in DNA: TGTGCCAGCTCACCCGAGACTAGCGGGGGTCCTACCAATGAGCAGTTCTTC. This encodes CASSPETSGGPTNEQFF.

This clonotype was seen at least ten times. The chain joins TRBV3-1 to TRBJ2-1; no clear D gene. The CDR3 runs to 17 residues. The V gene lost 0 bases and the J gene lost 6 bases, with 18 bases spanning the gap. Germline V lookup: CDR1 LGHDT, CDR2 YNNKEL (reference sequence). The CDR3 reads CASSQEVESRWVNEQFF. CDR3 DNA sequence: TGTGCCAGCAGCCAAGAAGTCGAGAGCCGATGGGTCAATGAGCAGTTCTTC.

This clonotype was detected only a few times. This chain joins TRBV24-1 and TRBJ2-7; 9 bases are shared with TRBD2. Germline lookup yields CDR1 KGHDR and CDR2 SFDVKD. This CDR3 spans 16 amino acids. V shed 5 bases, J shed 7 bases, and the junction held 14 bases outside the gene matches. The CDR3 region has the DNA TGTGCCACCAGTGGGCGGGAGGGCAGGGGGAACAATGAGCAGTACTTC. This codes for CATSGREGRGNNEQYF.

On this clonotype itself: Possible read error: a much larger clone is one base away. The rearrangement links TRBV3-1 to TRBJ2-7; a weak D match, TRBD2 (5 bases). This CDR3 has 14 residues. Germline V gene sequence: CDR1 LGHDT, CDR2 YNNKEL (reference sequence). CDR3 nucleotide sequence: TGTGCCAGCGGCCAAGAGGGCGGACCCTACGAGCAGTACTTC. Its translation: CASGQEGGPYEQYF.

This clonotype was picked up many times. The chain joins TRBV27 to TRBJ2-7, with a possible D match to TRBD2 (6 bases). V was clipped by 5 bases and J by 4 bases, with 12 bases between them. The CDR3 has 13 amino acids. From germline, CDR1 is MNHEY and CDR2 SMNVEV (reference sequence). The CDR3: CASSKGSGYEQYF. The CDR3 DNA is TGTGCCAGCAGTAAGGGTAGCGGTTACGAGCAGTACTTC.

This clonotype appeared many times. This chain joins TRBV19 and TRBJ1-4, with 8 bases aligning to TRBD1. This CDR3 is 14 amino acids long. Germline CDR1 is LNHDA and CDR2 is SQIVND (reference sequence). The V gene end was trimmed by 7 bases and the J gene end by 7 bases; junction bases not matched to a gene: 8. The chain's CDR3 is CASIRTGSAEKLFF. The CDR3 bases are TGTGCCAGTATAAGGACAGGGTCGGCTGAAAAACTGTTTTTT.

Comment on this clonotype: Given a much more abundant clone one base away, this may be a read error. This likely comes from a read error, as the CDR3 has no conserved phenylalanine or tryptophan at its end. The CDR3 nucleotides are TGTGCCTGGAGTGGGAGGGGCGGCTCCTACAATGAGCAGTTCCTC. It codes for CAWSGRGGSYNEQFL. This chain uses TRBV30 with TRBJ2-1, with a tentative D call TRBD2 (6 bases). V lost 1 base and J lost 0, with 10 bases in between. The CDR3 sequence is 15 residues long. CDR1 is GTSNPN and CDR2 is SVGIG in the germline V gene (reference sequence).

The rearrangement uses TRBV5-6 and TRBJ1-2, with 9 bases lining up with TRBD1. Germline V gene lookup returns CDR1 SGHDT and CDR2 YYEEEE. V lost 0 bases and J lost 4; bases outside the gene matches: 4. The CDR3 sequence is 15 residues long. The CDR3 sequence: CASSLVGQGFYGYTF. CDR3 DNA: TGTGCCAGCAGCTTGGTCGGACAGGGGTTCTATGGCTACACCTTC.

This clonotype occurred many times. The genes are TRBV3-1 and TRBJ1-2, with D uncertain. V lost 3 bases and J lost 0, with 11 bases in between. Per the germline V gene, CDR1 is LGHDT and CDR2 is YNNKEL (reference sequence). The CDR3 has 15 residues. CDR3 DNA sequence: TGTGCCAGCAGCCACCTTGACGGAACTAACTATGGCTACACCTTC. Protein product: CASSHLDGTNYGYTF.